The clone carrying this T cell receptor (beta chain) has more than one count but fewer than ten. Its antigen remains unidentified. V was cut by 4 bases and J by 4 bases, with 11 bases left in between. Germline V lookup: CDR1 MNHEY, CDR2 SMNVEV (reference sequence). The CDR3 sequence is 14 residues long. This entry comes from a study of spatial heterogeneity in lung cancer. General observations from the study: Ubiquitous expanded tumor TCRs were seen in blood more at resection than at follow-up.

One entry per CDR3 protein, called by TCRdb with MiXCR from the 5' RACE reads. The table includes 20,000 to 30,000 distinct CDR3 sequences, 4.5% to 5.5% detected once. Stated time point: sample taken at primary tumor resection. Tumor, nontumor lung or frozen PBMC supplied whole RNA that was sequenced unsorted. This chain connects TRBV27 to TRBJ1-5, with D perhaps TRBD1 (5 bases). Sequencing used PBMCs, obtained at surgery. The sequence derives from a male donor with early-stage non-small cell lung cancer. CDR3 nucleotides: TGTGCCAGCAGTTCTAAACAGGAGAATCAGCCCCAGCATTTT. Translation gives CASSSKQENQPQHF.